What follows describes a single TCR beta chain. The target of this receptor is not known. No base quality information exists; no much larger clone differs at one position. This entry comes from a study of blood T cell repertoires in COVID-19 (dated by TCRdb to the early 2020s). With regard to the full study: Collaborator samples came from the United States, Italy and Spain and covered acute and convalescent phases of COVID-19. The material from the prospective study consisted of cDNA or gDNA derived from T cells, B-cell-depleted T cells, or PBMCs. Deeply sampled blood TCRbeta repertoires from subjects exposed to, actively infected with, or recovered from COVID-19 were included in the dataset. The repertoires were made available in a free public database intended to serve as a resource for research on the immune response to SARS-CoV-2. The samples were drawn from two sources: the first 160 participants of the ongoing ImmuneRACE study, and 1,200 or so subjects contributed by 6 global collaborators. A de-identified subject ID, COVID-19 status, age in years and sex were almost always included in the sample metadata. Where available, HLA class I and class II types were taken from metadata supplied by the sample provider and were not determined by assay-based typing.

TCRbeta CDR3 regions were amplified from genomic DNA by means of the immunoSEQ Assay, a bias-controlled multiplex PCR. The original pipeline was this. The number of nucleated cells in each sample was estimated by amplification of reference gene primers within the assay. To quantify the absolute abundance of each unique TCRbeta CDR3 rearrangement, sequence reads were collapsed and filtered. For each sample, productive Simpson clonality was calculated by taking the square root of Simpson's diversity index across productive rearrangements. In its TCRdb copy, this immuneACCESS table keeps in-frame sequences only and misses some clones. Where compared with another copy, unresolved V genes explain less than half of these, and the others have no known cause. The DNA gave D and trimming, while V, J and clone size come from that table. The sample table contains 110,000 to 150,000 clones; only one count was recorded for over 65% of them. The ten largest account for around 6% of the sample.

Study-wide conclusions, independent of this receptor: Clinical and demographic metadata were provided uncurated, with the amount varying by source and participant.

In the prospective study, participants were roughly 18 to 100 years old, resided in about two dozen geographic areas of the United States, and were enrolled through a virtual design. Cohort assignment in the prospective study relied on participant-reported clinical history from a screening survey and a study questionnaire. For ImmuneRACE Cohort 3, a participant was defined as recovered based on two consecutive negative NP/OP PCR tests, clearance by a healthcare professional, or resolution of symptoms. In the prospective study, whole blood, serum and a nasopharyngeal or oropharyngeal swab were collected from each participant by mobile phlebotomists. Prospective study participants could optionally give additional blood draws and questionnaires over an approximately 2-month period. Blood samples from the prospective study were shipped frozen or at room temperature prior to DNA extraction. The CDR3 goes from the cysteine to the phenylalanine over 16 residues. The CDR3 DNA has 48 bases and is translated from base 1. V is reduced by 3 bases and J by 2 bases, leaving a spacing of 16 bases between them. The germline V gene encodes CDR1 SGHKS and CDR2 YYEKEE (reference sequence).

The sequence joins TRBV5-5 to TRBJ2-3; tentative D gene TRBD1, with 5 bases matching. The source is a woman aged 50 to 65 who had recovered from COVID-19. Source material: PBMCs or T cells enriched from blood (not recorded which). The nucleotide sequence reads as follows: TGTGCCAGCAGCTCGAAGGGGCCACAAAACACAGATACGCAGTATTTT. It translates as CASSSKGPQNTDTQYF.